This T cell receptor (beta chain) emerged from a study of shared clonotypes between healthy human individuals (dated by TCRdb to 2020 to 2022). Background on the whole study: Three men and a couple of women, aged 18 to 49 years, made up the cohort. Libraries were prepared and TCR repertoires were sequenced by different laboratories using diverse techniques, in order to increase sequencing depth and limit assay-specific biases. For each donor, CD4 naive and CD4 memory were each given three plates, CD8 naive was given two plates, and CD8 memory was given one plate. To estimate repertoire size and how much clonotype sharing occurs between individuals, the study deeply sequenced the blood TCR repertoires of about five healthy adults. Leukapheresis yielded between about 0.9 and 8.9 billion PBMCs per donor.

Summary of the overall study and its limitations: Naive subsets generally had larger estimated clonotype richness than memory subsets. Because the study included a small number of donors, the genetic and exposure-history diversity represented was limited. Compared with non-shared clonotypes, clonotypes shared by all four sorted-subset donors had higher generation probabilities. Even with the large sequencing depth, rarefaction of the sorted-subset datasets indicated that sequencing was incomplete. Based on pairwise subsampling, the degree of clonotype sharing among donors was expected to be affected by sequencing depth. Only blood was sampled, and tissue TCR repertoires likely differ from those in blood. Sharing across a handful of donors was observed for 5% to 6.5% of naive CD4, under 4% of naive CD8, 2% to 2.5% of memory CD4, and approximately 0.41% of memory CD8 clonotypes.

As regards this clone: What antigen it recognizes has not been identified. Base quality data are lacking; no much larger clone is found one base away.

CDR1 LGHNA and CDR2 YSLEER are derived from the germline V gene. V is shortened by 1 base, J by 8 bases, and the region joining them spans 8 bases. The CDR3 holds 12 amino acids from the cysteine to the phenylalanine. Here the CDR3 DNA is all that survives: 36 bases in frame from base 1. CD8 naive samples were obtained by positive selection for CCR7 among CD45RO-negative cells, yielding a CD45RA+CCR7+ population from which TemRA cells were excluded. Healthy HIV-negative adults with no recently reported acute infections or vaccinations were included as donors. All donors were Caucasian adults living in Nashville, Tennessee, USA. Blood was obtained by leukapheresis, after which PBMCs were separated by Ficoll-Histopaque density gradient centrifugation and cryopreserved in liquid nitrogen vapor phase. Analytical flow cytometry was used to check the purity and quantity of every magnetically sorted T cell population. Genomic DNA was isolated from every sorted fraction and measured by UV absorbance on a Nanodrop 2000c.

Using the deep immunoSEQ assay, TCR CDR3 regions were amplified from genomic DNA by multiplex PCR. Extracted genomic DNA from each cell subset was distributed evenly across all wells of several immunoSEQ 96-well plates, and each plate was treated as a replicate. For sorted subsets, roughly 200 ng of genomic DNA, equivalent to about 30,000 T cell genomes, went into each replicate PCR. Purified libraries were quantified with a Qubit 3.0 fluorometer, sized on a Bioanalyzer 2100, and re-quantified with the KAPA Library Quantification kit. Each immunoSEQ 96-well plate was sequenced on its own single-read 150-cycle Illumina NextSeq 550 flow cell. In the original analysis: Because the immunoSEQ output included only junctional sequences and no quality scores, the filtering could not be the same as the filtering used for full-length reads. Sequences were annotated with PyIR, a Python wrapper for IgBLAST v1.9, and V/J genes and CDR3 were assigned using IMGT germline references. Reads with weak V/J assignments (E-value above 1e-6), missing CDR3, stop codons, out-of-frame junctions, or ambiguous translated residues were removed. A V3J clonotype was defined by an identical inferred V gene, J gene, and CDR3 amino acid sequence. Percentage overlap between repertoires was computed as shared unique clonotypes divided by the size of the smaller repertoire. Repertoire richness was assessed with RTK rarefaction, the Chao1 estimator, and Recon v2.1 estimates of unobserved clonotypes. For all TCRbeta clonotypes obtained by the gDNA method from a few donors, generation probabilities were computed with OLGA. TCRdb took over this immuneACCESS table, retaining in-frame rearrangements with V and J assigned. Such tables are incomplete; in checked studies, under half of the missing clones stem from an unresolved V gene, and the remainder is unexplained. The V and J calls and clone size were taken over from that table, and D and trimming were inferred from the DNA. Counted in this sample were about 1,900,000 clones; just under 95% of them appeared once. More than 0.95% of the sample lies in the top ten.

The chain is assembled from TRBV4-3 and TRBJ1-1; the D gene is not confidently resolved. The TCR originated in a man aged 18 to 30 in good health. Specimen: naive CD8+ T cells sorted from blood. The sample's cell subset or site label is to be understood as: CD45RA+CCR7+. The CDR3 protein is CASSQGPGEAFF. In nucleotides, the sequence is TGCGCCAGCAGCCAAGGTCCGGGGGAAGCTTTCTTT.